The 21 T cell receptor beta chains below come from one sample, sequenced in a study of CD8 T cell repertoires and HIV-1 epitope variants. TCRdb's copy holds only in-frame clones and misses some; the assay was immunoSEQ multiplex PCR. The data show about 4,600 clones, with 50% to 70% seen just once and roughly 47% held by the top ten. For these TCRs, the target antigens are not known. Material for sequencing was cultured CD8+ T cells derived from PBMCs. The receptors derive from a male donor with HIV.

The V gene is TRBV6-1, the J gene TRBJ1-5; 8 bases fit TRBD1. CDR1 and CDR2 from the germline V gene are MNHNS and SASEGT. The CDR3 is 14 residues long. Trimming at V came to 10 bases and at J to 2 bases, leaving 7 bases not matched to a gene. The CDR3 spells CATSGGVRNQPQHF. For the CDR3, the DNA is TGTGCCACATCAGGGGGCGTTCGCAATCAGCCCCAGCATTTT.

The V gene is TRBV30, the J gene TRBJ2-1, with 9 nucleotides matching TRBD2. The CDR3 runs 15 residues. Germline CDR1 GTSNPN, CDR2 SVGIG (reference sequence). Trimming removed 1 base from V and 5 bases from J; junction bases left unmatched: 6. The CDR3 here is CAWSASRTSDNEQFF. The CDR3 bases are TGTGCCTGGAGTGCATCCCGGACTAGCGACAATGAGCAGTTCTTC.

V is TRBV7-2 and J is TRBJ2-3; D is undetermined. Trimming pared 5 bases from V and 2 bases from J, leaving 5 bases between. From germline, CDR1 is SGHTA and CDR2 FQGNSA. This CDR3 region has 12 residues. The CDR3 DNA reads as TGTGCCAGCAGCCCGAACACAGATACGCAGTATTTT. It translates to CASSPNTDTQYF.

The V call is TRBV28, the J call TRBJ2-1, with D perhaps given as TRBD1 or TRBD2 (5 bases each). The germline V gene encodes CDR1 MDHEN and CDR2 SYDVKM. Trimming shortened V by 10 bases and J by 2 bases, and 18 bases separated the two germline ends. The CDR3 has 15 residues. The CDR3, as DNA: TGTGCCACCGAACCGACGGGGCCTACCTACAATGAGCAGTTCTTC. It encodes CATEPTGPTYNEQFF.

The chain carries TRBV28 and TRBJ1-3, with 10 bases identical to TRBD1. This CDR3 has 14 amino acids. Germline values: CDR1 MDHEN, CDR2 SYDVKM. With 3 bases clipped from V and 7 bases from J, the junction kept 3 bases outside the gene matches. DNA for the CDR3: TGTGCCAGCAGTTTTGGGACAGGGGTCAACACCATATATTTT. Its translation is CASSFGTGVNTIYF.

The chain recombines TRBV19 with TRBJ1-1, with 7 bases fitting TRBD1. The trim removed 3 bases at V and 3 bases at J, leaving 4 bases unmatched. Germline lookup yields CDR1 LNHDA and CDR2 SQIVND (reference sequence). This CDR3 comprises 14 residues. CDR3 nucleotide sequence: TGTGCCAGTAGTATCGGCAGGGGGGACACTGAAGCTTTCTTT. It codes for CASSIGRGDTEAFF.

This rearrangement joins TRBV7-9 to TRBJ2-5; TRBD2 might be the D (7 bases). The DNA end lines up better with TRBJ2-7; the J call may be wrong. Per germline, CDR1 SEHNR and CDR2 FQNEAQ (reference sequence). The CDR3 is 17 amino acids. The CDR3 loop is CASSPRGAGEEAYEQYF. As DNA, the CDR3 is TGTGCCAGCAGCCCAAGGGGGGCGGGAGAGGAAGCCTACGAGCAGTACTTC.

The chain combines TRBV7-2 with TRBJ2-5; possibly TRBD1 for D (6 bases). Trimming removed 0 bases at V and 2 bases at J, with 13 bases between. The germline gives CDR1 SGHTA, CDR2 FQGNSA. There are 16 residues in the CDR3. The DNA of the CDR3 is TGTGCCAGCAGCTTAGCGACAGGCCTAGGTCAAGAGACCCAGTACTTC. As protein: CASSLATGLGQETQYF.

In nucleotides, the CDR3 is TGTGCCAGCAGCTCCCACAGGGTGGACACCATATATTTT. It codes for CASSSHRVDTIYF. V usage is TRBV9 and J usage is TRBJ1-3; tentatively, D is TRBD1 (6 bases). V was clipped by 4 bases and J by 8 bases, with 13 bases between them. Germline CDR1 and CDR2: SGDLS and YYNGEE. The CDR3 covers 13 residues.

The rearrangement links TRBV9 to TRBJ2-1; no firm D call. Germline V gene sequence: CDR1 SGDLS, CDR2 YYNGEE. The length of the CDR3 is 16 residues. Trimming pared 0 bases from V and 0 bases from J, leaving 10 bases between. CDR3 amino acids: CASSVEAGSSYNEQFF. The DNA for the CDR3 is TGTGCCAGCAGCGTAGAAGCCGGTAGCTCCTACAATGAGCAGTTCTTC.

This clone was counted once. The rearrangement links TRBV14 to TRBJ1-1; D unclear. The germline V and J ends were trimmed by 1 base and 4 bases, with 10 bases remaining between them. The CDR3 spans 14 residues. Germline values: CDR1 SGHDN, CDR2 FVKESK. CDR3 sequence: CASSQVEAGTEAFF. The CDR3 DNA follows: TGTGCCAGCAGCCAAGTTGAAGCGGGCACTGAAGCTTTCTTT. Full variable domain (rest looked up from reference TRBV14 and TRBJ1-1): EAGVTQFPSHSVIEKGQTVTLRCDPISGHDNLYWYRRVMGKEIKFLLHFVKESKQDESGMPNNRFLAERTGGTYSTLKVQPAELEDSGVYFCASSQVEAGTEAFFGQGTRLTVV.

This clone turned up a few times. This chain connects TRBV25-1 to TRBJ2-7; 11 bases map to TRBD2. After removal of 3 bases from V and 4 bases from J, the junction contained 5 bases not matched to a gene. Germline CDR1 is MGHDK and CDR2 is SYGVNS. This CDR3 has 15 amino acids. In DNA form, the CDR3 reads TGTGCCAGCAGTGATATCCCTAGCGGGAGGTACGAGCAGTACTTC. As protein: CASSDIPSGRYEQYF.

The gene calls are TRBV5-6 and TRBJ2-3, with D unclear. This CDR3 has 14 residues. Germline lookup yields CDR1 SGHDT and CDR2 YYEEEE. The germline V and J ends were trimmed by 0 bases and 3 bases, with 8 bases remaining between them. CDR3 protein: CASSLEERTDTQYF. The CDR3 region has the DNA TGTGCCAGCAGCTTGGAAGAGCGAACAGATACGCAGTATTTT.

The CDR3 DNA sequence: TGTGCCAGCAGCCAAGATAGGAGGGAGGGCCGGGGAGATACGCAGTATTTT. Translated, it gives CASSQDRREGRGDTQYF. This chain joins TRBV14 and TRBJ2-3; TRBD2 matches at 7 bases. CDR1 and CDR2 from the germline V gene are SGHDN and FVKESK. The CDR3 consists of 17 residues. The ends lost 0 bases at V and 5 bases at J; junction bases unmatched: 11.

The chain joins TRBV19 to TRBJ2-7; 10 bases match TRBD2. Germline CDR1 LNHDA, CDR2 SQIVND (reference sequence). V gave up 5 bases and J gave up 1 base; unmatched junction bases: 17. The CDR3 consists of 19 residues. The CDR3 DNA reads TGTGCCAGTAGTCCTCCTAGCGGGGGCCATCTCTTTAATTCCTACGAGCAGTACTTC. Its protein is CASSPPSGGHLFNSYEQYF. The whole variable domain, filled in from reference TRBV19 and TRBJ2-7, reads DGGITQSPKYLFRKEGQNVTLSCEQNLNHDAMYWYRQDPGQGLRLIYYSQIVNDFQKGDIAEGYSVSREKKESFPLTVTSAQKNPTAFYLCASSPPSGGHLFNSYEQYFGPGTRLTVT.

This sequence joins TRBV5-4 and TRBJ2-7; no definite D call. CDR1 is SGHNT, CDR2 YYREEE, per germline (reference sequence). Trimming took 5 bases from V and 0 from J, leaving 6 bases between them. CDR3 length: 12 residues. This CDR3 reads CASSLASYEQYF. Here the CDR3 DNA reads TGTGCCAGCAGTCTGGCCTCCTACGAGCAGTACTTC.

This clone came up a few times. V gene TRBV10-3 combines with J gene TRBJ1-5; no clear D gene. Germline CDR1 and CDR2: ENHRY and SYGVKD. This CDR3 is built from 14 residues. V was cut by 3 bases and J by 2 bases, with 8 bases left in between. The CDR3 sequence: CAISDRGGNQPQHF. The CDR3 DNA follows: TGTGCCATCAGTGATCGGGGTGGCAATCAGCCCCAGCATTTT.

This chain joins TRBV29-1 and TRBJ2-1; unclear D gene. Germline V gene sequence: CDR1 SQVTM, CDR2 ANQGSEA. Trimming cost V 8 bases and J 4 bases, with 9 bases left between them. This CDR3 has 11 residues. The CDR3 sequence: CSHNHYNEQFF. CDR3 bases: TGCAGCCACAACCATTACAATGAGCAGTTCTTC.

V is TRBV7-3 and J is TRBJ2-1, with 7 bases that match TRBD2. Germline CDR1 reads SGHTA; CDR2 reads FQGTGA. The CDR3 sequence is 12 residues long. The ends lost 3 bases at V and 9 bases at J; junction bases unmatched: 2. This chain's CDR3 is CASSLGGGEQFF. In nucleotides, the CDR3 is TGTGCCAGCAGCTTGGGCGGGGGTGAGCAGTTCTTC. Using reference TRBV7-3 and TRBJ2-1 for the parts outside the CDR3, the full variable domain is GAGVSQTPSNKVTEKGKYVELRCDPISGHTALYWYRQSLGQGPEFLIYFQGTGAADDSGLPNDRFFAVRPEGSVSTLKIQRTERGDSAVYLCASSLGGGEQFFGPGTRLTVL.

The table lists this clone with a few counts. The CDR3 bases are TGTGCCAGCAGCCATCAATTGACACCGCTGCATGAAAAACTGTTTTTT. This translates into CASSHQLTPLHEKLFF. The J gene is TRBJ1-4, the V gene TRBV7-6; D is unclear. This CDR3 region has 16 residues. Germline CDR1 reads SGHVS; CDR2 reads FNYEAQ. Trimming took off 5 bases at V and 6 bases at J, with 19 bases between the two ends.

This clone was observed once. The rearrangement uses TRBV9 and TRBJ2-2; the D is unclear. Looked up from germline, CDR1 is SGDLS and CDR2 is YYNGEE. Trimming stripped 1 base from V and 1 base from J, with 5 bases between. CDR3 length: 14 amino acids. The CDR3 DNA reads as TGTGCCAGCAGCGTAACTGGGAACACCGGGGAGCTGTTTTTT. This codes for CASSVTGNTGELFF.